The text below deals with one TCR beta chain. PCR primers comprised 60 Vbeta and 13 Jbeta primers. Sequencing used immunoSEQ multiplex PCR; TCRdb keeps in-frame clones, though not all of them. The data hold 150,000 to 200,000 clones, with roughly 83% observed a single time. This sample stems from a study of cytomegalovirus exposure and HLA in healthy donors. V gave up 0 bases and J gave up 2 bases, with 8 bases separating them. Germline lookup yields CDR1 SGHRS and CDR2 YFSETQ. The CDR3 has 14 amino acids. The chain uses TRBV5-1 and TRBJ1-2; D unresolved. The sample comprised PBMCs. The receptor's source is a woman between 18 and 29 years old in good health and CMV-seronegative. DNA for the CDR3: TGCGCCAGCAGCTTGGGCGGGGAGAACTATGGCTACACCTTC. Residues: CASSLGGENYGYTF.